These 25 T cell receptor beta chains originate from one sample sequenced in a study of blood T cells in healthy people across ages. It was with a sample-barcoded 5' primer and a J-beta primer mix that a second PCR of roughly 7 to 12 cycles was run. MiXCR, applied by TCRdb to the 5' RACE reads, yields one record per CDR3 protein. The table shows around 780,000 distinct CDR3 sequences, with roughly 50% occurring only once. The sequenced sample consisted of blood. The receptors here all came from a man aged 35 to 55 in good health.

This clonotype was seen many times. The chain uses TRBV25-1 and TRBJ2-5; D may be TRBD1 (5 bases). CDR1 MGHDK and CDR2 SYGVNS come from the germline V gene. CDR3 size: 14 residues. Trimming removed 3 bases from V and 0 bases from J, with 8 bases in between. CDR3 bases: TGTGCCAGCAGTGACAAGGGGTACCAAGAGACCCAGTACTTC. Its translation is CASSDKGYQETQYF.

The CDR3 is CATSRDLLNTEAFF. The CDR3 nucleotides are TGTGCCACCAGCAGAGATTTGCTTAACACTGAAGCTTTCTTT. The chain couples TRBV15 to TRBJ1-1, with D unresolved. The CDR3 has 14 amino acids. Deletions cut 0 bases from V and 2 bases from J, with 7 bases between. Germline V gives CDR1 LNHNV, CDR2 YYDKDF (reference sequence). Together with reference TRBV15 and TRBJ1-1, the CDR3 gives the full variable domain: DAMVIQNPRYQVTQFGKPVTLSCSQTLNHNVMYWYQQKSSQAPKLLFHYYDKDFNNEADTPDNFQSRRPNTSFCFLDIRSPGLGDTAMYLCATSRDLLNTEAFFGQGTRLTVV.

V is TRBV15 and J is TRBJ2-7; no definite D call. The CDR3 has 12 residues. Germline-derived CDR1 and CDR2 are LNHNV and YYDKDF (reference sequence). V was trimmed by 4 bases and J by 3 bases, leaving 7 bases between them. In DNA form, the CDR3 reads TGTGCCACCAGCACGGCTTTCTACGAGCAGTACTTC. Protein product: CATSTAFYEQYF.

The chain links TRBV29-1 to TRBJ2-3, with D possibly TRBD2 on 6 matching bases. Per germline, CDR1 SQVTM and CDR2 ANQGSEA. The CDR3 sequence is 13 residues long. V lost 2 bases and J lost 6, with 12 bases in between. The CDR3 bases are TGCAGCGTTGAACAGTCAGGGAGGGATACGCAGTATTTT. Its translation: CSVEQSGRDTQYF.

V and J are TRBV12-3 or TRBV12-4 and TRBJ2-5; 7 bases map to TRBD1. J lost 2 bases, V lost 2 bases, and 5 bases had no gene match. The CDR3 length is 15 residues. CDR3 loop: CASSLWDSGQETQYF. Here the CDR3 DNA reads TGTGCCAGCAGTTTATGGGACAGCGGTCAAGAGACCCAGTACTTC.

This clonotype was counted a few times. The V gene is TRBV29-1, the J gene TRBJ2-5, with D perhaps assigned TRBD1 or TRBD2 (5 bases each). The J call may be incorrect, as the DNA end agrees better with TRBJ2-7. CDR1 is SQVTM, CDR2 ANQGSEA, per germline. This CDR3 is built from 17 residues. The DNA of the CDR3 is TGCAGCGTTGAAAACCGGCTAGCCCTCCAGGGTTCTGGCGAGCAGTACTTC. Translating it yields CSVENRLALQGSGEQYF.

V usage is TRBV13 and J usage is TRBJ1-2, with D possibly TRBD1 on 5 matching bases. Trimming left V 5 bases short and J 4 bases short, with 17 bases between. Germline lookup yields CDR1 PRHDT and CDR2 FYEKMQ (reference sequence). The CDR3 totals 15 residues. In nucleotides, the CDR3 is TGTGCCAGCAGCCCCGGTCCGGGACCCCTCTATGGCTACACCTTC. Translation: CASSPGPGPLYGYTF. Full variable domain (rest looked up from reference TRBV13 and TRBJ1-2): AAGVIQSPRHLIKEKRETATLKCYPIPRHDTVYWYQQGPGQDPQFLISFYEKMQSDKGSIPDRFSAQQFSDYHSELNMSSLELGDSALYFCASSPGPGPLYGYTFGSGTRLTVV.

J is TRBJ2-1 and V is TRBV24-1, with D perhaps TRBD2 (7 bases). V lost 5 bases, J lost 7 bases, and 11 bases lay in between. The germline gives CDR1 KGHDR, CDR2 SFDVKD. The CDR3 has 13 amino acids. As DNA, the CDR3 is TGTGCCACCAGTGTGGGGGGGGCTAATGAGCAGTTCTTC. Its protein is CATSVGGANEQFF.

This clonotype was seen a few times. The CDR3 DNA is TGCAGCCCAACGGGCGTCGGGGGGACCCAGTACTTC. Its protein is CSPTGVGGTQYF. This chain links TRBV29-1 with TRBJ2-5, with D perhaps TRBD2 (6 bases). V was clipped by 8 bases and J by 7 bases, with 17 bases between them. The V gene's germline CDR1 is SQVTM and CDR2 ANQGSEA. There are 12 residues in the CDR3.

V gene TRBV24-1 combines with J gene TRBJ2-1; 8 nucleotides agree with TRBD1. V lost 5 bases to trimming and J lost 6 bases; unmatched junction nucleotides: 11. Germline-derived CDR1 and CDR2 are KGHDR and SFDVKD. This CDR3 region has 16 residues. The CDR3 reads CATSAGQEAQGNEQFF. In nucleotides, the CDR3 is TGTGCCACCAGTGCGGGACAGGAGGCCCAAGGCAATGAGCAGTTCTTC.

This clonotype was found a few times. The chain carries TRBV5-6 and TRBJ2-3; D might be TRBD1 (5 bases). The CDR3 consists of 13 residues. CDR1 is SGHDT and CDR2 is YYEEEE in the germline V gene. The V gene lost 1 base and the J gene lost 4 bases, with 7 bases spanning the gap. CDR3 sequence (DNA): TGTGCCAGCAGCTTGTGGGGCCCAGATACGCAGTATTTT. This sequence encodes CASSLWGPDTQYF. The full variable domain, rest sourced from reference TRBV5-6 and TRBJ2-3, is DAGVTQSPTHLIKTRGQQVTLRCSPKSGHDTVSWYQQALGQGPQFIFQYYEEEERQRGNFPDRFSGHQFPNYSSELNVNALLLGDSALYLCASSLWGPDTQYFGPGTRLTVL.

The CDR3 DNA sequence: TGTGCCAGCCTTCCCGGACTAGCGGGAGGAGGCACAGATACGCAGTATTTT. Amino acids: CASLPGLAGGGTDTQYF. The genes are TRBV6-6 and TRBJ2-3; 14 nucleotides line up with TRBD2. Trimming at V came to 8 bases and at J to 1 base, leaving 8 bases not matched to a gene. The CDR3 is 17 amino acids. Germline-derived CDR1 and CDR2 are MNHNY and SVGAGI (reference sequence).

Here the CDR3 DNA reads TGTGCCAGCAGCCCGACAGGGTCACGAGAAAAACTGTTTTTT. It is translated as CASSPTGSREKLFF. The V gene is TRBV7-2, the J gene TRBJ1-4; 7 nucleotides match TRBD1. Germline V gene lookup returns CDR1 SGHTA and CDR2 FQGNSA. With 5 bases clipped from V and 8 bases from J, the junction kept 8 bases outside the gene matches. CDR3 size: 14 residues.

This clonotype was picked up one time. The rearrangement joins TRBV6-5 to TRBJ1-4, with a weak D call TRBD1 (5 bases). Trimming removed 6 bases at V and 6 bases at J, with 14 bases between. Germline V gene lookup returns CDR1 MNHEY and CDR2 SVGAGI. The length of the CDR3 is 14 residues. CDR3 DNA sequence: TGTGCCAGCAGGGACTCCGGGGGAGATGAAAAACTGTTTTTT. Translated: CASRDSGGDEKLFF.

The chain has TRBV20-1 and TRBJ1-1; D unclear. V shed 2 bases and J shed 3 bases, with 13 bases lying between them. From germline, CDR1 is DFQATT and CDR2 SNEGSKA (reference sequence). The CDR3 is made up of 14 amino acids. The CDR3 loop is CSARTVGSDTEAFF. The CDR3 coding sequence is TGCAGTGCTAGAACAGTGGGTTCGGACACTGAAGCTTTCTTT.

This clonotype has more than one count but fewer than ten. This chain links TRBV10-3 with TRBJ1-5, with D perhaps TRBD1 (5 bases). The CDR3 sequence is 18 residues long. V was pared by 0 bases and J by 5 bases, with 20 bases between. CDR1 is ENHRY, CDR2 SYGVKD, per germline. For the CDR3, the DNA is TGTGCCATCAGTGAGTCGAGGGACGGACCTTCCTCCCATCAGCCCCAGCATTTT. Its protein product is CAISESRDGPSSHQPQHF.

With regard to this clonotype: Germline and junction disagree at one end, which may indicate a read error. The chain employs TRBV7-2 and TRBJ1-4; D is undetermined. CDR1 and CDR2 from the germline V gene are SGHTA and FQGNSA. The CDR3 length is 14 residues. This chain's CDR3 is CASSLGSNWEKLFF. In nucleotides, the CDR3 is TGTGCCAGTAGCTTAGGGAGTAATTGGGAAAAACTGTTTTTT.

This clonotype was seen just once. The chain has TRBV4-3 and TRBJ1-2, with 7 bases aligning to TRBD1. The CDR3 extends over 17 amino acids. Germline V gene sequence: CDR1 LGHNA, CDR2 YSLEER. V lost 0 bases to trimming and J lost 0 bases; unmatched junction nucleotides: 7. For the CDR3, the DNA is TGCGCCAGCAGCCAAGATACCGGGACAGATACTAACTATGGCTACACCTTC. Encoded protein: CASSQDTGTDTNYGYTF.

This chain joins TRBV4-3 and TRBJ2-2, with no clear D. The CDR3 is 14 amino acids. Germline CDR1 reads LGHNA; CDR2 reads YSLEER. The ends were cut back, 0 bases at V and 5 bases at J, with 7 bases in the middle. The CDR3 sequence is CASSQETWTGELFF. For the CDR3, the DNA is TGCGCCAGCAGCCAAGAAACGTGGACCGGGGAGCTGTTTTTT.

The chain links TRBV29-1 to TRBJ2-1; 10 bases align to TRBD1. The J segment lost 6 bases and the V segment lost 7 bases, leaving 15 bases of the junction unmatched. The germline V gene encodes CDR1 SQVTM and CDR2 ANQGSEA. The CDR3 has 16 residues. Here the CDR3 DNA reads TGCAGCGCCGTGACAGGGGGCCGCGGGAGAGCCAATGAGCAGTTCTTC. Residues: CSAVTGGRGRANEQFF.

The table lists this clonotype with a few counts. The chain joins TRBV12-3 or TRBV12-4 to TRBJ2-3; 11 bases map to TRBD2. J was trimmed by 2 bases and V by 5 bases; bases with no gene match: 6. The CDR3 runs 16 residues. CDR3 amino acids: CASSPGTSGFTDTQYF. The CDR3 bases are TGTGCCAGCAGTCCCGGGACTAGCGGTTTCACAGATACGCAGTATTTT.

The gene calls are TRBV29-1 and TRBJ2-1; possible D gene TRBD1, 6 bases. The CDR3 spans 14 residues. V lost 5 bases, J lost 5 bases, and 16 bases lay in between. Germline V gene sequence: CDR1 SQVTM, CDR2 ANQGSEA. The CDR3 nucleotides are TGCAGCGTTTACACAGGGTCGGGTGACAATGAGCAGTTCTTC. This codes for CSVYTGSGDNEQFF.

The genes are TRBV7-2 and TRBJ2-4; 11 bases are shared with TRBD2. TRBJ2-7 explains the end of the DNA better; the J call may be wrong. The germline CDR1 and CDR2 sequences are SGHTA and FQGNSA. The CDR3 sequence is 16 residues long. The CDR3 DNA reads as TGTGCCAGCAGCTCCGCCCTAGCGGGGGGATTCTACGAGCAGTACTTC. This codes for CASSSALAGGFYEQYF.

This rearrangement joins TRBV4-3 to TRBJ2-7; TRBD2 aligns across 8 bases. The V segment lost 0 bases and the J segment 7 bases; nucleotides outside the gene matches: 5. CDR3 length: 14 residues. Germline loops: CDR1 LGHNA, CDR2 YSLEER. This chain's CDR3 is CASSQEWTSNEQYF. The CDR3 coding sequence is TGCGCCAGCAGCCAAGAATGGACTAGCAATGAGCAGTACTTC.

This sequence joins TRBV7-8 and TRBJ2-1; possible D gene TRBD2, 5 bases. The CDR3 is 16 amino acids. Per the germline V gene, CDR1 is SGHVS and CDR2 is FQNEAQ. The V and J ends lost 5 bases and 3 bases respectively, with 17 bases between them. The CDR3 coding sequence is TGTGCCAGCAGCCCACCGCCAAGCGGAGACTACAATGAGCAGTTCTTC. It yields the protein CASSPPPSGDYNEQFF.